These 26 T cell receptor beta chains came from one sample sequenced in a study of shared clonotypes between healthy human individuals. This table comes from immunoSEQ multiplex PCR, and its TCRdb copy is limited to in-frame clones, with some not included. The profile covers approximately 980,000 clones, with 60% to 85% appearing a single time and approximately 1.5% taken by the ten largest. Input material: memory CD4+ T cells sorted from blood. Subset in this sample: CD45RA-negative fraction. The receptors originated from a man between 18 and 35 years old in good health.

This clone was seen only a few times. The same CDR3 arises from other DNA sequences in this sample as well. The CDR3 region is CSAGDSYGYTF. In nucleotides, the CDR3 is TGCAGTGCTGGGGACTCTTATGGCTACACCTTC. This chain connects TRBV20-1 to TRBJ1-2; possibly TRBD1 for D (5 bases). CDR3 size: 11 residues. Germline V gene sequence: CDR1 DFQATT, CDR2 SNEGSKA (reference sequence). V was clipped by 5 bases and J by 5 bases, with 9 bases between them.

This rearrangement joins TRBV10-3 to TRBJ1-4, with D unresolved. Germline loops: CDR1 ENHRY, CDR2 SYGVKD. The V end lost 0 bases, the J end lost 4 bases, and 12 bases lay between the germline ends. This CDR3 has 16 amino acids. This CDR3 is CAISESRGYGNEKLFF. CDR3 nucleotide sequence: TGTGCCATCAGTGAGTCCCGGGGATACGGTAATGAAAAACTGTTTTTT.

The chain couples TRBV7-9 to TRBJ1-2; a possible D gene is TRBD1 (5 bases). The V gene's germline CDR1 is SEHNR and CDR2 FQNEAQ (reference sequence). The ends were cut back, 6 bases at V and 7 bases at J, with 18 bases in the middle. CDR3 length equals 14 residues. The CDR3 reads CASSFTSGTGGYTF. CDR3 sequence (DNA): TGTGCCAGCAGTTTTACGTCCGGGACCGGTGGCTACACCTTC.

This chain connects TRBV7-8 to TRBJ2-5; TRBD1 matches 7 bases. V was clipped by 4 bases and J by 3 bases; unmatched bases: 8. CDR1 and CDR2 (germline): SGHVS, FQNEAQ. CDR3 size: 15 residues. The CDR3 loop reads CASSSRDSVKETQYF. The CDR3 nucleotides are TGTGCCAGCAGCTCAAGGGACAGTGTGAAAGAGACCCAGTACTTC.

J is TRBJ2-2 and V is TRBV2; 10 bases are shared with TRBD1. Germline lookup yields CDR1 SNHLY and CDR2 FYNNEI. V gave up 6 bases and J gave up 6 bases; unmatched junction bases: 4. The CDR3 is 14 residues long. CDR3 protein: CASRKTGGPGELFF. CDR3 DNA sequence: TGTGCCAGCAGAAAGACAGGGGGCCCCGGGGAGCTGTTTTTT.

V is TRBV5-5 and J is TRBJ1-4; D is possibly TRBD1 (5 bases). V was pared by 2 bases and J by 8 bases, with 13 bases between. CDR3 length equals 14 residues. The V gene's germline CDR1 is SGHKS and CDR2 YYEKEE (reference sequence). CDR3 region: CASSLRGEREKLFF. The DNA for the CDR3 is TGTGCCAGCAGCTTAAGAGGGGAGAGAGAAAAACTGTTTTTT.

The genes are TRBV7-9 and TRBJ2-2; 10 positions agree with TRBD2. CDR1 is SEHNR and CDR2 is FQNEAQ in the germline V gene (reference sequence). With V trimmed by 7 bases and J by 7 bases, 12 bases remained unmatched. The CDR3 is 16 amino acids. The CDR3: CASTPTSGISSGELFF. The CDR3 DNA sequence: TGTGCCAGCACCCCCACTAGCGGGATTAGTAGCGGGGAGCTGTTTTTT. Combining the CDR3 with reference TRBV7-9 and TRBJ2-2 gives the whole variable domain DTGVSQNPRHKITKRGQNVTFRCDPISEHNRLYWYRQTLGQGPEFLTYFQNEAQLEKSRLLSDRFSAERPKGSFSTLEIQRTEQGDSAMYLCASTPTSGISSGELFFGEGSRLTVL.

This clone turned up a few times. The V call is TRBV19, the J call TRBJ1-4; 7 positions agree with TRBD1. The V and J ends lost 5 bases and 3 bases, in that order; junction bases with no gene match: 21. The germline CDR1 and CDR2 sequences are LNHDA and SQIVND (reference sequence). The CDR3 runs 20 residues. The DNA of the CDR3 is TGTGCCAGTAGTGGAGGACAAAGGGGGCGAGGATCAACGGCTAATGAAAAACTGTTTTTT. Protein product: CASSGGQRGRGSTANEKLFF.

The chain has TRBV5-1 and TRBJ1-1, with D perhaps TRBD1 (5 bases). Trimming shortened V by 0 bases and J by 6 bases, and 15 bases separated the two germline ends. CDR1 and CDR2 (germline): SGHRS, YFSETQ. This CDR3 has 15 amino acids. CDR3 region: CASSLVLGGSAEAFF. Written as DNA, the CDR3 is TGCGCCAGCAGCTTGGTTTTGGGGGGTTCCGCTGAAGCTTTCTTT. Together with reference TRBV5-1 and TRBJ1-1, the CDR3 gives the full variable domain: KAGVTQTPRYLIKTRGQQVTLSCSPISGHRSVSWYQQTPGQGLQFLFEYFSETQRNKGNFPGRFSGRQFSNSRSEMNVSTLELGDSALYLCASSLVLGGSAEAFFGQGTRLTVV.

The chain couples TRBV5-1 to TRBJ1-1; D is undetermined. This CDR3 comprises 14 residues. The V gene's germline CDR1 is SGHRS and CDR2 YFSETQ. Trimming stripped 0 bases from V and 1 base from J, with 7 bases between. CDR3 DNA sequence: TGCGCCAGCAGCTTGGGTAATGAGAACACTGAAGCTTTCTTT. The encoded protein is CASSLGNENTEAFF.

V and J are TRBV21-1 and TRBJ2-7; TRBD2, the D gene given by the table, was not confirmed from the DNA. TRBV21-1 is a recognized pseudogene. The CDR3 contains 15 residues. CDR3 nucleotides: TGTGCCAGCCCCCCCTCACTAGCGGTCAACTACGAGCAGTACTTC. Amino acids: CASPPSLAVNYEQYF.

This clone was recorded a few times. V gene TRBV7-9 combines with J gene TRBJ1-3; D not certain. Germline values: CDR1 SEHNR, CDR2 FQNEAQ (reference sequence). There are 19 residues in the CDR3. The V end lost 2 bases, the J end lost 0 bases, and 20 bases lay between the germline ends. This CDR3 is CASSLNPGAAQSSGNTIYF. Here the CDR3 DNA reads TGTGCCAGCAGCTTAAATCCCGGCGCAGCCCAATCCTCTGGAAACACCATATATTTT.

The chain links TRBV5-4 to TRBJ2-1, with a weak D call TRBD2 (6 bases). CDR1 and CDR2 (germline): SGHNT, YYREEE (reference sequence). The ends were cut back, 4 bases at V and 2 bases at J, with 16 bases in the middle. This CDR3 contains 16 residues. CDR3 residues: CASSPGSREPYNEQFF. The CDR3 nucleotides read TGTGCCAGCAGCCCCGGTTCGCGGGAACCCTACAATGAGCAGTTCTTC.

The V and J genes are TRBV5-8 and TRBJ2-1; 11 bases agree with TRBD2. CDR1 is SGHTS and CDR2 is YDEGEE in the germline V gene. After removal of 3 bases from V and 4 bases from J, the junction contained 3 bases not matched to a gene. The CDR3 consists of 15 residues. In nucleotides, the CDR3 is TGTGCCAGCAGCTGGGGACTAGCGGCATACAATGAGCAGTTCTTC. Protein product: CASSWGLAAYNEQFF. The entire variable domain, with the rest obtained from reference TRBV5-8 and TRBJ2-1, is as follows: EAGVTQSPTHLIKTRGQQATLRCSPISGHTSVYWYQQALGLGLQFLLWYDEGEERNRGNFPPRFSGRQFPNYSSELNVNALELEDSALYLCASSWGLAAYNEQFFGPGTRLTVL.

The V gene is TRBV5-1, the J gene TRBJ1-6; a possible D gene is TRBD1 (5 bases). Germline V gene lookup returns CDR1 SGHRS and CDR2 YFSETQ. The CDR3 spans 19 residues. Trimming cost V 0 bases and J 8 bases, with 24 bases left between them. The CDR3 is CASSLARGNGVMGDSPLHF. In DNA, the CDR3 is TGCGCCAGCAGCTTGGCCCGTGGAAACGGAGTCATGGGGGATTCACCCCTCCACTTT.

J is TRBJ2-7 and V is TRBV5-4; D might be TRBD1 or TRBD2, each matching 5 bases. The CDR3 totals 14 residues. Germline lookup yields CDR1 SGHNT and CDR2 YYREEE (reference sequence). Trimming took off 8 bases at V and 2 bases at J, with 17 bases between the two ends. In DNA form, the CDR3 reads TGTGCCAGTGGGACCGGGACGGACACCTACGAGCAGTACTTC. Translated, it gives CASGTGTDTYEQYF.

The V call is TRBV6-6, the J call TRBJ2-6, with TRBD1 identical over 8 bases. The CDR3 is 15 amino acids. Germline V CDR1 and CDR2: MNHNY, SVGAGI (reference sequence). After removal of 5 bases from V and 6 bases from J, the junction contained 6 bases not matched to a gene. The CDR3 loop reads CASSQDRVKANVLTF. In nucleotides, the CDR3 is TGTGCCAGCAGTCAGGACAGGGTGAAGGCCAACGTCCTGACTTTC.

The V and J genes are TRBV27 and TRBJ2-2; D is unresolved. Germline values: CDR1 MNHEY, CDR2 SMNVEV (reference sequence). V lost 0 bases and J 4 bases, leaving 9 bases between the germline ends. CDR3 length: 15 residues. The CDR3 nucleotides are TGTGCCAGCAGTTTATCCCGGGTGGCCACCGGGGAGCTGTTTTTT. Residues: CASSLSRVATGELFF.

V usage is TRBV28 and J usage is TRBJ1-1; no clear D. Germline V gene lookup returns CDR1 MDHEN and CDR2 SYDVKM. Trimming cost V 8 bases and J 0 bases, with 4 bases left between them. CDR3 length equals 11 residues. The CDR3 DNA reads TGTGCCAGCTTAGTGAACACTGAAGCTTTCTTT. It is translated as CASLVNTEAFF.

The chain carries TRBV28 and TRBJ1-6, with D possibly matching TRBD1 (5 bases). This CDR3 spans 13 amino acids. V was pared by 8 bases and J by 12 bases, with 17 bases between. Per the germline V gene, CDR1 is MDHEN and CDR2 is SYDVKM. In DNA form, the CDR3 reads TGTGCCAGCTCCCGGGGGGGAGTGGGACCCCTCCACTTT. Translating gives CASSRGGVGPLHF.

V and J are TRBV11-1 and TRBJ2-1, with 13 bases fitting TRBD2. V dropped 5 bases and J dropped 0; count of bases not matched to a gene: 7. The CDR3 has 18 amino acids. Germline assignment: CDR1 SGHAT and CDR2 FQDESV (reference sequence). As DNA, the CDR3 is TGTGCCAGCAGCGAGACTAGCGGGGGGCCTTCCTCCTACAATGAGCAGTTCTTC. It specifies CASSETSGGPSSYNEQFF.

This chain joins TRBV18 and TRBJ2-1; TRBD1 matches at 8 bases. In germline, CDR1 is KGHSH, CDR2 LQKENI. With 3 bases clipped from V and 6 bases from J, the junction kept 7 bases outside the gene matches. The CDR3 totals 15 residues. In DNA, the CDR3 is TGTGCCAGCTCACCTCGACAGGGGAACCGCAATGAGCAGTTCTTC. Its translation: CASSPRQGNRNEQFF.

This clone was recorded at least ten times. The chain uses TRBV4-1 and TRBJ1-5, with D uncertain. The CDR3 contains 17 residues. CDR1 and CDR2 (germline): MGHRA, YSYEKL. V was shortened by 0 bases and J by 0 bases, with 12 bases between the two germline ends. The CDR3 region is CASSQENTVFSNQPQHF. DNA of the CDR3: TGCGCCAGCAGCCAAGAAAACACGGTCTTTAGCAATCAGCCCCAGCATTTT.

The chain joins TRBV15 to TRBJ1-2; 8 nucleotides line up with TRBD1. The CDR3 loop spans 15 amino acids. The germline CDR1 and CDR2 sequences are LNHNV and YYDKDF (reference sequence). Trimming cost V 5 bases and J 8 bases; bases outside gene matches: 13. As DNA, the CDR3 is TGTGCCACCAGCTGGGAGACAGGGGCCGGTCTGGGCTACACCTTC. This gives the protein CATSWETGAGLGYTF.

The V gene is TRBV30, the J gene TRBJ1-1; D call uncertain. Germline V gene lookup returns CDR1 GTSNPN and CDR2 SVGIG (reference sequence). V was pared by 4 bases and J by 5 bases, with 20 bases between. CDR3 length: 15 residues. As DNA, the CDR3 is TGTGCCTGGATCCCTTCATGGGGTGTTTGGACTGAAGCTTTCTTT. Translating it yields CAWIPSWGVWTEAFF.

In regard to this clone: Different DNA sequences within this sample yield the same CDR3. The rearrangement joins TRBV6-1 to TRBJ2-7, with 11 bases aligning to TRBD1. The length of the CDR3 is 14 residues. V was pared by 4 bases and J by 3 bases, with 2 bases of the junction left unmatched. Germline CDR1 is MNHNS and CDR2 is SASEGT. The CDR3 loop is CASSAGQGGYEQYF. The CDR3 region has the DNA TGTGCCAGCAGTGCGGGACAGGGGGGCTACGAGCAGTACTTC.